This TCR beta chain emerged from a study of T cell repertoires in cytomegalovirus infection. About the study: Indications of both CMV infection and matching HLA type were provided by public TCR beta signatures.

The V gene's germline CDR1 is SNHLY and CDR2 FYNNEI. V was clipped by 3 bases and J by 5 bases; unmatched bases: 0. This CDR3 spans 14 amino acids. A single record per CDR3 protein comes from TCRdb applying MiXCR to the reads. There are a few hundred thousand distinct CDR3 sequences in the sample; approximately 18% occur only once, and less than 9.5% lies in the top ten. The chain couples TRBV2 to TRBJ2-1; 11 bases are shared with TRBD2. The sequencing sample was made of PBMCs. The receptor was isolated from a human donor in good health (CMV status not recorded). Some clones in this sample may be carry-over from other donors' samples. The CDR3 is CASSETSGNNEQFF. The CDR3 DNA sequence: TGTGCCAGCAGTGAGACTAGCGGGAACAATGAGCAGTTCTTC.